Each of the 11 T cell receptor beta chains below was sequenced from the same sample in a study of cytomegalovirus exposure and HLA in healthy donors. PCR primers comprised 60 Vbeta and 13 Jbeta primers. Repertoires were generated with immunoSEQ multiplex PCR, while TCRdb's copy carries only in-frame clones and drops some. This sample's table has about 140,000 clones. Source material: PBMCs. The origin of the receptors is a woman aged 18-29 years in good health and CMV-seronegative.

The chain is built from TRBV7-2 and TRBJ2-7; no reliable D call. The germline gives CDR1 SGHTA, CDR2 FQGNSA. V lost 5 bases and J 0 bases, leaving 17 bases between the germline ends. The CDR3 is made up of 16 amino acids. CDR3 sequence: CASSQEIAPSSYEQYF. DNA for the CDR3: TGTGCCAGCAGCCAAGAAATAGCCCCTAGCTCCTACGAGCAGTACTTC. The full variable domain, with the rest looked up from reference TRBV7-2 and TRBJ2-7, is GAGVSQSPSNKVTEKGKDVELRCDPISGHTALYWYRQSLGQGLEFLIYFQGNSAPDKSGLPSDRFSAERTGGSVSTLTIQRTQQEDSAVYLCASSQEIAPSSYEQYFGPGTRLTVT.

This chain joins TRBV5-4 and TRBJ2-7; TRBD2 agrees at 9 bases. V lost 2 bases, J lost 5 bases, and 5 bases stayed unmatched. The germline CDR1 and CDR2 sequences are SGHNT and YYREEE (reference sequence). The CDR3 runs 14 residues. The CDR3 protein is CASSFSGSKNEQYF. CDR3 nucleotide sequence: TGTGCCAGCAGCTTTAGCGGGAGTAAGAACGAGCAGTACTTC.

V gene TRBV14 combines with J gene TRBJ1-1; a possible D gene is TRBD1 (6 bases). Trimming took 4 bases from V and 1 from J, leaving 13 bases between them. The length of the CDR3 is 15 residues. Germline CDR1 and CDR2: SGHDN and FVKESK. The DNA for the CDR3 is TGTGCCAGCAGCCCCTGGCGGGGGGCGAACACTGAAGCTTTCTTT. It translates to CASSPWRGANTEAFF.

The V gene is TRBV18, the J gene TRBJ1-5; D may be TRBD1 (6 bases). Trimming pared 3 bases from V and 1 base from J, leaving 7 bases between. The CDR3 runs to 14 residues. Germline values: CDR1 KGHSH, CDR2 LQKENI. CDR3 amino acids: CASSPGQSNQPQHF. As DNA, the CDR3 is TGTGCCAGCTCACCCGGACAGAGCAATCAGCCCCAGCATTTT.

V and J are TRBV9 and TRBJ2-3; 9 bases map to TRBD2. Germline V gene sequence: CDR1 SGDLS, CDR2 YYNGEE. V lost 3 bases to trimming and J lost 8 bases; unmatched junction nucleotides: 10. The length of the CDR3 is 15 residues. The CDR3 DNA is TGTGCCAGCAGCGCCATAGCGGGAGTAAGAGCTACGCAGTATTTT. Translating it yields CASSAIAGVRATQYF.

V gene TRBV30 combines with J gene TRBJ2-2; no firm D call. Trimming removed 3 bases at V and 5 bases at J, with 13 bases between. Germline V gives CDR1 GTSNPN, CDR2 SVGIG (reference sequence). This CDR3 is built from 14 residues. The CDR3 DNA reads TGTGCCTGGAGGGGCATCTACTCGACCGGGGAGCTGTTTTTT. It yields the protein CAWRGIYSTGELFF. Variable domain in full (rest from reference TRBV30 and TRBJ2-2): SQTIHQWPATLVQPVGSPLSLECTVEGTSNPNLYWYRQAAGRGLQLLFYSVGIGQISSEVPQNLSASRPQDRQFILSSKKLLLSDSGFYLCAWRGIYSTGELFFGEGSRLTVL.

V usage is TRBV30 and J usage is TRBJ2-5; weak D call: TRBD1 (5 bases). This CDR3 has 17 amino acids. Trimming removed 0 bases at V and 4 bases at J, with 21 bases between. The germline V gene encodes CDR1 GTSNPN and CDR2 SVGIG (reference sequence). CDR3 DNA: TGTGCCTGGAGTGTAGGCCAAGGTTTCGGGCAGGGAGAGACCCAGTACTTC. It codes for CAWSVGQGFGQGETQYF.

The chain links TRBV9 to TRBJ1-6; D not certain. CDR1 and CDR2 (germline): SGDLS, YYNGEE. V shed 4 bases and J shed 4 bases, with 24 bases lying between them. This CDR3 comprises 19 residues. CDR3 amino acids: CASSPLEQRVMGYNSPLHF. CDR3 nucleotide sequence: TGTGCCAGCAGCCCTCTCGAACAGCGGGTCATGGGATATAATTCACCCCTCCACTTT.

A remark on this clone: Mismatch with germline at one junction end may stem from a read error. Other DNA sequences from this sample encode an identical CDR3 as well. This chain joins TRBV7-9 and TRBJ1-2; no clear D gene. The length of the CDR3 is 15 residues. Germline V gene lookup returns CDR1 SEHNR and CDR2 FQNEAQ (reference sequence). CDR3 coding DNA: TGCGCCAGTGGGTTAGGATCACTAGGGTTGGAAGGCTACACCTTC. This sequence encodes CASGLGSLGLEGYTF.

The J gene is TRBJ1-1, the V gene TRBV6-6, with a possible D match to TRBD1 (5 bases). From germline, CDR1 is MNHNY and CDR2 SVGAGI (reference sequence). There are 14 residues in the CDR3. The V end lost 7 bases, the J end lost 1 base, and 13 bases lay between the germline ends. CDR3 coding DNA: TGTGCCAGCAAGGGGAACCAGCCGAACACTGAAGCTTTCTTT. Translating it yields CASKGNQPNTEAFF.

The chain links TRBV7-8 to TRBJ1-2; D is uncertain. This CDR3 is 14 amino acids long. Looked up from germline, CDR1 is SGHVS and CDR2 is FQNEAQ. V gave up 6 bases and J gave up 4 bases, with 15 bases separating them. The CDR3 nucleotides are TGTGCCAGCAGTCCAGATCAGAGGTCCTATGGCTACACCTTC. This gives the protein CASSPDQRSYGYTF.